This T cell receptor beta chain was identified in a study of prognosis after radiotherapy for stage I lung cancer. Study-level information: Among the enrolled patients, more than twelve had newly diagnosed primary stage I lung tumors, while 4 or 5 had oligometastatic NSCLC following surgical resection of the primary tumor. 10 to 15 men and 6 or 7 women, aged about 53 to 95 and with a median age of about 74 years, made up the patients. Study-wide points: Median unique TCR clone counts of approximately 9,600 versus 7,200 showed a fall after stereotactic body radiation therapy.

This CDR3 spans 17 amino acids. Germline V lookup: CDR1 SGHKS, CDR2 YYEKEE (reference sequence). Trimming removed 0 bases at V and 1 base at J, with 16 bases between. This clonotype was seen repeatedly, ten times or more. Its matching antigen is unknown. Amplification of the TCR beta CDR3 (from genomic DNA) was done by two-round multiplex PCR. Round one of PCR was performed, and it used primers specific to each TRBV and TRBJ gene. TCRdb reanalysed the multiplex PCR reads using MiXCR and keeps one entry per CDR3 protein. The repertoire holds around 14,000 distinct CDR3 sequences, roughly 31% seen once, with roughly 26% in the top ten.

V is TRBV5-5 and J is TRBJ2-5; possibly TRBD1 or TRBD2 for D (6 bases each). The source was PBMCs, collected before or after stereotactic body radiation therapy (not recorded which). The TCR originated in a donor over 45 with non-small cell lung cancer. This chain's CDR3 is CASSLGPGVGAQETQYF. CDR3 sequence (DNA): TGTGCCAGCAGCTTGGGCCCGGGAGTGGGGGCCCAAGAGACCCAGTACTTC.